A single sample gave rise to the 6 T cell receptor beta chains below, sequenced in a study of control samples from healthy donors and cancer patients. Profiling relied on immunoSEQ multiplex PCR, and the TCRdb table lists in-frame clones only, not all of them. Of about 160,000 clones listed, roughly 89% are singletons. Sequencing was done on a sample of blood. The receptors originated from a man younger than 40 in good health.

The J gene is TRBJ1-4, the V gene TRBV4-1; D gene ambiguous. V dropped 4 bases and J dropped 5 bases, with 5 bases sitting between them. The CDR3 sequence is 12 residues long. Germline loops: CDR1 MGHRA, CDR2 YSYEKL. CDR3 region: CASSRPNEKLFF. DNA of the CDR3: TGCGCCAGCAGCCGGCCGAATGAAAAACTGTTTTTT.

This chain uses TRBV2 with TRBJ1-1; tentative D call: TRBD1 (6 bases). The CDR3 has 14 amino acids. The V end lost 6 bases, the J end lost 3 bases, and 14 bases lay between the germline ends. The germline V gene has CDR1 SNHLY and CDR2 FYNNEI. CDR3 amino acids: CASSSQGVDTEAFF. CDR3 nucleotides: TGTGCCAGCAGCTCACAGGGAGTTGACACTGAAGCTTTCTTT.

V usage is TRBV10-3 and J usage is TRBJ1-5; TRBD1 is a possible D gene (6 bases). In germline, CDR1 is ENHRY, CDR2 SYGVKD. This CDR3 is 16 amino acids long. The V gene lost 3 bases and the J gene lost 0 bases, with 12 bases spanning the gap. The CDR3 protein is CAISDRGMDSNQPQHF. Here the CDR3 DNA reads TGTGCCATCAGTGACAGGGGCATGGATAGCAATCAGCCCCAGCATTTT.

This clone was detected a few times. The J gene is TRBJ1-5, the V gene TRBV4-1; unclear D gene. The germline gives CDR1 MGHRA, CDR2 YSYEKL. Trimming stripped 3 bases from V and 9 bases from J, with 15 bases between. The length of the CDR3 is 14 residues. In DNA form, the CDR3 reads TGCGCCAGCAGCCAGCCCGAAGGCTCCCGGCCCCAGCATTTT. Its protein is CASSQPEGSRPQHF.

The V gene is TRBV7-2, the J gene TRBJ2-7; D gene uncertain. V was cut by 3 bases and J by 2 bases, with 11 bases left in between. The CDR3 totals 14 residues. CDR1 SGHTA and CDR2 FQGNSA come from the germline V gene. In DNA form, the CDR3 reads TGTGCCAGCAGCTTCGGAGACACGACCTACGAGCAGTACTTC. Amino acids: CASSFGDTTYEQYF.

The V gene is TRBV6-4, the J gene TRBJ1-1; D perhaps matches TRBD1 (6 bases). Trimming left V 8 bases short and J 4 bases short, with 14 bases between. There are 13 residues in the CDR3. Germline V gene sequence: CDR1 MRHNA, CDR2 SNTAGT. CDR3 coding DNA: TGTGCCAGCGCAGCAGGGGATTCCACTGAAGCTTTCTTT. Its translation: CASAAGDSTEAFF.